The sequence of this TCR beta chain was determined in a study of blood T cell repertoires in COVID-19. Study-level information: The United States, Italy and Spain provided the acute and convalescent COVID-19 samples. The cDNA or gDNA used as material had been derived from T cells, B-cell-depleted T cells, or PBMCs.

Trimming took 1 base from V and 2 from J; bases not matched to a gene: 2. The germline V gene encodes CDR1 SGHTA and CDR2 FQGNSA. The length of the CDR3 is 16 residues. Per the original methods: The assay estimated nucleated cells by amplifying reference gene primers. Using immunoSEQ multiplex PCR, the repertoire was profiled, and TCRdb retains in-frame clones only, with some absent. Clone size and the V and J calls come from that table; the DNA yielded D and trimming. The sample lists some 180,000 clones; about 76% were seen once. The chain carries TRBV7-2 and TRBJ2-5, with 12 positions matching TRBD2. The clonotype originates from a woman aged 50 to 60 with active or convalescent COVID-19. The sample comprised peripheral blood. The CDR3 region has the DNA TGTGCCAGCAGCTTAGGTGGACTAGCGGGGCAAGAGACCCAGTACTTC. This gives the protein CASSLGGLAGQETQYF.